This TCR beta chain was documented in a study of glioma-infiltrating T cells after dendritic cell vaccination. Study context: Patients received autologous tumor lysate-pulsed dendritic cell vaccination between about 2003 and 2013.

Overall study results and limits: Estimated pretreatment TIL content predicted outcome after dendritic cell vaccination.

Input was 2 to 2.5 ug genomic DNA, or all available if less. The assay was immunoSEQ multiplex PCR, and TCRdb's table has in-frame clones only and misses some. This table holds about 67,000 clones, around 81% found once. Remarks on this clone: Its antigen is still unknown.

Germline V gene sequence: CDR1 SGHTA, CDR2 FQGTGA. Between the trimmed V and J ends, which lost 1 base and 10 bases, there was a span of 8 bases. The CDR3 has 13 residues. Sequenced material: blood, taken before dendritic cell vaccination. J is TRBJ1-6 and V is TRBV7-3; D is unclear. The sequence was obtained from a human donor with glioblastoma. CDR3 bases: TGTGCCAGCAGCTTAATAGAGGGCTCACCCCTCCACTTT. As protein: CASSLIEGSPLHF. The full variable domain, in which reference TRBV7-3 and TRBJ1-6 provide the parts outside the CDR3, is GAGVSQTPSNKVTEKGKYVELRCDPISGHTALYWYRQSLGQGPEFLIYFQGTGAADDSGLPNDRFFAVRPEGSVSTLKIQRTERGDSAVYLCASSLIEGSPLHFGNGTRLTVT.